This T cell receptor beta chain was captured by sequencing in a study of cytomegalovirus exposure and HLA in healthy donors. PCR was performed using 60 Vbeta and 13 Jbeta primers. The authors' processing: Roughly 80 million unique TCR beta chains, some 9.9 million shared, were counted in a later analysis. Sequencing was performed with immunoSEQ multiplex PCR; in TCRdb, only in-frame clones are kept and a portion is missing. That table furnishes V, J and clone size, whereas the DNA furnished D and trimming. In the table there are under 200,000 clones, approximately 79% of which are singletons. CDR3 length: 18 residues.

Material for sequencing was PBMCs. This sequence was found in a woman aged 40 to 49 in good health and CMV-seronegative. The chain has TRBV21-1 and TRBJ2-7; whether TRBD2, the table's D call, matches the DNA was not checked. TRBV21-1 is a pseudogene segment. CDR3 residues: CASSKALRGFPPRSEQYF. The CDR3 nucleotides are TGTGCCAGCAGCAAAGCGCTTCGGGGGTTTCCTCCACGCAGTGAGCAGTACTTC.